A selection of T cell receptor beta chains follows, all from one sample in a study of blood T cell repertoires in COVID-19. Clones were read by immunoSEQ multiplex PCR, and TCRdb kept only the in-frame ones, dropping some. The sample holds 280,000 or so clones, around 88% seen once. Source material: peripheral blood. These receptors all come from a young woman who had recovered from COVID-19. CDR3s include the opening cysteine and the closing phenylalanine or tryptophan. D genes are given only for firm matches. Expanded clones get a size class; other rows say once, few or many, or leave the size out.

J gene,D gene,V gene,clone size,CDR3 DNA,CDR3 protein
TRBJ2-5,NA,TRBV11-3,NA,TGTGCCAGCTCGCGGACAGAACAAGAGACCCAGTACTTC,CASSRTEQETQYF
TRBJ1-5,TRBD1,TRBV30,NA,TGTGCCTGGAGTGGACAGGGAGAACAGCCCCAGCATTTT,CAWSGQGEQPQHF
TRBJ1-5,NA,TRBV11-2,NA,TGTGCCAGCAGCTTAGAAAGAGGGAGTAATCAGCCCCAGCATTTT,CASSLERGSNQPQHF
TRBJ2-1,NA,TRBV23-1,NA,TGCGCCAGCAGTCTACACCGACAGGGAGGGCAGTTCTTC,CASSLHRQGGQFF
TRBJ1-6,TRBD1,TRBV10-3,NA,TGTGCCATCAGTGAGTCTCGGGACAGGGCCTATAATTCACCCCTCCACTTT,CAISESRDRAYNSPLHF
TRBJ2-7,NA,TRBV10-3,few,TGTGCCATCAGTGAAAACGGGGGCTACGAGCAGTACTTC,CAISENGGYEQYF
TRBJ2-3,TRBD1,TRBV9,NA,TGTGCCAGCAGCGTAAGAAAGGGGACAGGGGAGGGCACAGATACGCAGTATTTT,CASSVRKGTGEGTDTQYF
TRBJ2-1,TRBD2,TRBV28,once,TGTGCCAGCAGTTCCCCCGGGACTAGATTCCATGAGCAGTTCTTC,CASSSPGTRFHEQFF
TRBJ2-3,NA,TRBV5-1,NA,TGCGCCAGCAGCTTCACCCCGGGGGGCTCTGTAGATACGCAGTATTTT,CASSFTPGGSVDTQYF
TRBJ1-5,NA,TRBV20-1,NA,TGCAGTGCTCCCTACTATGGACAGAGACATTTT,CSAPYYGQRHF
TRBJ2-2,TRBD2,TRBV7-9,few,TGTGCCAGCAGCTTGCTAGCGGGGGCCGATATGGACACCGGGGAGCTGTTTTTT,CASSLLAGADMDTGELFF
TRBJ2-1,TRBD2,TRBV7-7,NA,TGTGCCAGCAGCCTAGCGGGGGGTACCTACAATGAGCAGTTCTTC,CASSLAGGTYNEQFF
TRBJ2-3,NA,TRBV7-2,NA,TGTGCCAGCAGCTTTAACCGGGCAGATACGCAGTATTTT,CASSFNRADTQYF
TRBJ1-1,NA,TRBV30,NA,TGTGCCTGGAGTGTATGGGAGACTGAAGCTTTCTTT,CAWSVWETEAFF
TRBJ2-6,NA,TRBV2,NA,TGTGCCAGCAGTGAATCCCCGACAGCCAACGTCCTGACTTTC,CASSESPTANVLTF
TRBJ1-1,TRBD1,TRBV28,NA,TGTGCCAGCAGTCCACCCCCGACAGGGGGCCTCACTGAAGCTTTCTTT,CASSPPPTGGLTEAFF
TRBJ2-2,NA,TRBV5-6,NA,TGTGCCAGCAGCTTGGGGCGCGGAACCGGGGAGCTGTTTTTT,CASSLGRGTGELFF
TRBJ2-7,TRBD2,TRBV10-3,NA,TGTGCCATCAGTTCCGGGACTAGCGGGGGGGCCTACGAGCAGTACTTC,CAISSGTSGGAYEQYF
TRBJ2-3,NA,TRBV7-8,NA,TGTGCCAGCAGCTTAGCGCAGGAATCGCCCAGTACGCAGTATTTT,CASSLAQESPSTQYF
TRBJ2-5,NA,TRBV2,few,TGTGCCAGCAGAGGCAGGGTAGAGACCCAGTACTTC,CASRGRVETQYF
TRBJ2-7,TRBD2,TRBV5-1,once,TGCGCCAGCAGCTTGGAACTAGCGGGGTTAAACGAGCAGTACTTC,CASSLELAGLNEQYF
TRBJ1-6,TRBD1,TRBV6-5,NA,TGTGCCAGCAGCTTCGACAGGGAAAGTTCACCCCTCCACTTT,CASSFDRESSPLHF
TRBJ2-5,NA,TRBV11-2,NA,TGTGCCAGCAGCCGCGACAGGATCCAAGAGACCCAGTACTTC,CASSRDRIQETQYF
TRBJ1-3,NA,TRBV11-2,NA,TGTGCCAGCAGCTTACGGTTCTCTGGAAACACCATATATTTT,CASSLRFSGNTIYF